The present TCR beta chain was sequenced within a study of T cell repertoires in cytomegalovirus infection (dated by TCRdb to about 2019). Looking at the study overall: Donor HLA type was relevant to the analysis, because carriage of CMV infection together with the matching HLA type was indicated by public TCR beta signatures.

Per the germline V gene (reference sequence), SGHNT is the CDR1 and YYREEE is the CDR2. Including the terminal cysteine and phenylalanine, the CDR3 comprises 12 residues. Kept here is only the CDR3 DNA, which spans 36 bases and is read in frame from base 1. Relative to germline, V is 4 bases shorter and J is 6 bases shorter, with 8 bases between their ends. General conclusions and limits of the study: In both this cohort and an independent cohort of a few hundred donors, the cumulative frequency of public TCR beta family members distinguished carriers of CMV infection plus the relevant HLA type. The ex vivo response was dominated by HLA-C-restricted CMV-specific TCR beta clonotypes, and the single most frequent clonotype in two of eight donors was supplied by these HLA-C-restricted clonotypes.

Concerning this clonotype: The target of this receptor is not known. Within one base of it there is no much larger clone, and no base qualities were kept.

The sample was run on an Illumina HiSeq 1500. In-frame beta chains were kept once TCRdb had trimmed the public reads at Q25 with fastp and called clones with MiXCR. Records with the same CDR3 protein are collapsed into one entry carrying the most frequent genes and DNA. The sample data list 200,000 to 250,000 distinct CDR3 sequences, and about 20% of these were observed just once. The top ten constitute around a sixth of the sample. The TCR originated in a human donor in good health (CMV status not recorded). Some clones in this sample may be carry-over from other donors' samples. Sample: CD8+ T cells from PBMCs. The V and J genes are TRBV5-4 and TRBJ2-1; the D gene cannot be resolved reliably. The nucleotide sequence reads as follows: TGTGCCAGCAGCCAATCTCGCAATGAGCAGTTCTTC. This is translated as CASSQSRNEQFF.